These 10 T cell receptor beta chains were all obtained from the same sample, sequenced in a study of cytomegalovirus exposure and HLA in healthy donors. The PCR was carried out with 60 Vbeta primers and 13 Jbeta primers. TCRdb keeps only in-frame clones here, not all; method: immunoSEQ multiplex PCR. The sample holds 90,000 or so clones, 55% to 75% seen once. The sequenced material came from PBMCs. The origin of the receptors is a woman younger than 30 in good health and CMV-seropositive.

V and J are TRBV6-1 and TRBJ2-5; D is unclear. The end of the DNA is better explained by TRBJ2-7, so the J call may be wrong. Germline CDR1 MNHNS, CDR2 SASEGT. The CDR3 has 14 amino acids. The CDR3 spells CASSEAGLMGEQYF. For the CDR3, the DNA is TGTGCCAGCAGTGAAGCAGGCCTCATGGGCGAGCAGTACTTC.

The chain has TRBV6-1 and TRBJ1-1, with D tentatively TRBD1 (5 bases). With 4 bases removed from V and 3 bases from J, the gap between germline ends came to 18 bases. Germline lookup yields CDR1 MNHNS and CDR2 SASEGT. This CDR3 has 16 residues. The DNA for the CDR3 is TGTGCCAGCAGTGCGAGGATCAGGGTAGGGGACACTGAAGCTTTCTTT. It specifies CASSARIRVGDTEAFF.

This clone was recorded only once. The chain recombines TRBV27 with TRBJ1-1; D call uncertain. CDR1 is MNHEY, CDR2 SMNVEV, per germline (reference sequence). Trimming stripped 5 bases from V and 5 bases from J, with 12 bases between. The CDR3 consists of 13 residues. This CDR3 reads CASSTRLRTEAFF. The CDR3 nucleotides are TGTGCCAGCAGTACCCGTTTGAGAACTGAAGCTTTCTTT.

CDR3 in DNA: TGTGCCAGCAGCCTCCATAACAGGGAAAGAAATGAAAAACTGTTTTTT. Amino acid sequence: CASSLHNRERNEKLFF. The chain is built from TRBV5-6 and TRBJ1-4, with D possibly being TRBD1 (6 bases). Germline V lookup: CDR1 SGHDT, CDR2 YYEEEE. V dropped 4 bases and J dropped 5 bases, with 18 bases sitting between them. The CDR3 is made up of 16 amino acids.

The CDR3 sequence is CASSFIYPQGAGYGYTF. The CDR3 bases are TGTGCCAGCAGTTTTATCTACCCCCAGGGGGCTGGCTATGGCTACACCTTC. The V gene is TRBV28, the J gene TRBJ1-2, with TRBD1 matching 8 bases. CDR3 size: 17 residues. J lost 4 bases, V lost 3 bases, and 13 bases had no gene match. Germline CDR1 and CDR2: MDHEN and SYDVKM.

The V gene is TRBV2, the J gene TRBJ2-1; D not certain. Germline V lookup: CDR1 SNHLY, CDR2 FYNNEI. Trimming cost V 8 bases and J 4 bases, with 6 bases left between them. This CDR3 is built from 11 residues. In nucleotides, the CDR3 is TGTGCCAGCTGCGAGTACAATGAGCAGTTCTTC. This sequence encodes CASCEYNEQFF.

The chain couples TRBV5-1 to TRBJ2-5; a weak D match, TRBD2 (7 bases). The CDR3 extends over 15 amino acids. Germline V lookup: CDR1 SGHRS, CDR2 YFSETQ. With 0 bases removed from V and 5 bases from J, the gap between germline ends came to 14 bases. The CDR3 DNA follows: TGCGCCAGCAGCTTGGGGGGGGGCCGAGGGGAGACCCAGTACTTC. Protein product: CASSLGGGRGETQYF.

Worth noting for this clone: A read error may account for a junction end that differs from germline. V gene TRBV2 combines with J gene TRBJ2-7; 7 bases map to TRBD2. Germline loops: CDR1 SNHLY, CDR2 FYNNEI. The CDR3 covers 13 residues. CDR3 sequence: CASSDGTTAPGNF. In DNA form, the CDR3 reads TGTGCCAGCAGTGACGGGACTACCGCCCCGGGGAACTTC. Using reference TRBV2 and TRBJ2-7 for the parts outside the CDR3, the full variable domain is EPEVTQTPSHQVTQMGQEVILRCVPISNHLYFYWYRQILGQKVEFLVSFYNNEISEKSEIFDDQFSVERPDGSNFTLKIRSTKLEDSAMYFCASSDGTTAPGNFGPGTRLTVT.

In nucleotides, the CDR3 is TGTGCCAGCAGTTACCGCGGGAGGAAGAACAATGAGCAGTTCTTC. Amino acid sequence: CASSYRGRKNNEQFF. The J gene is TRBJ2-1, the V gene TRBV6-5; TRBD2 matches 8 bases. CDR3 size: 15 residues. Germline CDR1 MNHEY, CDR2 SVGAGI. V trimming: 2 bases; J trimming: 5 bases; junction bases outside the gene matches: 5.

Concerning this clone: In the same sample, other DNA sequences code for this CDR3. This chain joins TRBV9 and TRBJ1-2; possible D gene TRBD1, 5 bases. Trimming removed 0 bases at V and 4 bases at J, with 7 bases between. The germline gives CDR1 SGDLS, CDR2 YYNGEE. There are 13 residues in the CDR3. The CDR3 region is CASSVGGGYGYTF. DNA for the CDR3: TGTGCCAGCAGCGTAGGGGGGGGCTATGGCTACACCTTC.